Reported below is one T cell receptor (beta chain). Its specificity is not known. This entry comes from a study of regulatory T cells in long-lasting Graves disease. Time point described: persistent/refractory GD, antithyroid drugs over 5 years with positive TRAb. From PBMCs, RNA was extracted and then used to make the TCR library. The CDR3 sequence is 12 residues long. CDR1 ENHRY and CDR2 SYGVKD come from the germline V gene. Trimming took 4 bases from V and 4 from J; bases not matched to a gene: 0. Whole-study findings and limits: Repertoires from persistent disease leaned toward TRBV28, TRBJ1-2 and TRBJ2-5.

According to the study, TCR beta libraries were built with iRepertoire HTBI primers and CDR3-region Arm-PCR. MiXCR, applied by TCRdb to the multiplex PCR reads, yields one record per CDR3 protein. The sample has about 660,000 distinct CDR3 sequences, 30% seen once. This sequence joins TRBV10-3 and TRBJ1-1; 7 nucleotides agree with TRBD1. This sequence originates from a female donor with Graves disease. The specimen comprised peripheral blood mononuclear cells (PBMCs), sampled when the disease was refractory, from a patient treated with antithyroid drugs. This CDR3 is CAISGQGTEAFF. CDR3 DNA: TGTGCCATCAGTGGACAGGGCACTGAAGCTTTCTTT.